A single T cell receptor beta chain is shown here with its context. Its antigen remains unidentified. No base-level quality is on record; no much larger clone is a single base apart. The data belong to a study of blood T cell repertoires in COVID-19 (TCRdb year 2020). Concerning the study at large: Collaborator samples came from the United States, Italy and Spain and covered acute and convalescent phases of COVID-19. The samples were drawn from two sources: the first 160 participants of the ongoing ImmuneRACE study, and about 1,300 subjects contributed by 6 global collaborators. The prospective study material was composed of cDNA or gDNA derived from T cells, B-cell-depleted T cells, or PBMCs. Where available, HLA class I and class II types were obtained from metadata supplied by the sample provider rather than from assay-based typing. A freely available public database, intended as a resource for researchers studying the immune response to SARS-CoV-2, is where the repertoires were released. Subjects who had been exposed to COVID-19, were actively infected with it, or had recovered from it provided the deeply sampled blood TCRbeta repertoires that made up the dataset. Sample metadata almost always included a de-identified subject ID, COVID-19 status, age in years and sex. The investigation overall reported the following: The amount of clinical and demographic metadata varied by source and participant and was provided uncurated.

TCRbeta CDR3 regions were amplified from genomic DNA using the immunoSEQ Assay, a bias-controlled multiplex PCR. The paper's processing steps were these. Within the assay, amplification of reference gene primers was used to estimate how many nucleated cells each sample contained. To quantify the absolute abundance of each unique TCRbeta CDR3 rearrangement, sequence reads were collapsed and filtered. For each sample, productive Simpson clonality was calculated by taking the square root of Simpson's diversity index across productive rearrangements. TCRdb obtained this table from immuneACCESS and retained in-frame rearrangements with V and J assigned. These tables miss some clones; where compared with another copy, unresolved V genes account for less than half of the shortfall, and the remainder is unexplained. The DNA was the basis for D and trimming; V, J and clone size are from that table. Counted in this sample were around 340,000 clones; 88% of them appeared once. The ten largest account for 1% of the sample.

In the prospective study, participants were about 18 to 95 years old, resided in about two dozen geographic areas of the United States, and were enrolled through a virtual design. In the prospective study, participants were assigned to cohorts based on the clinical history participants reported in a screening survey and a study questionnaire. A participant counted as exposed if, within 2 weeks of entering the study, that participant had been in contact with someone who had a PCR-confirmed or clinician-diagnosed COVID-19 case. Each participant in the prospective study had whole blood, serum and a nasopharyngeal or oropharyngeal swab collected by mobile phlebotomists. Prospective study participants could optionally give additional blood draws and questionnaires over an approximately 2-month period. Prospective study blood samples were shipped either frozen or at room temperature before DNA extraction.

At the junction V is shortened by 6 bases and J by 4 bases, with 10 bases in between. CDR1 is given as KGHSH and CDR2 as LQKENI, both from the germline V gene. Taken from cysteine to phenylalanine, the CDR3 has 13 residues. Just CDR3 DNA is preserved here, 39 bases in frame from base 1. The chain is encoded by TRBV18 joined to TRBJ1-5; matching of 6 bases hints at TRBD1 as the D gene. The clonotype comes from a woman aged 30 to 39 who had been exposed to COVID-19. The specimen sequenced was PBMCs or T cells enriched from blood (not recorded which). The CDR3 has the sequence CASSDRPNQPQHF. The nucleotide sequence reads TGTGCCAGCTCCGACAGGCCGAATCAGCCCCAGCATTTT.